This T cell receptor (beta chain) appears in the sequencing data of a study of blood T cells in healthy people across ages. The total RNA that was extracted per sample amounted to at least 6 micrograms. This CDR3 spans 14 amino acids. Trimming cost V 1 base and J 5 bases; bases outside gene matches: 5. CDR1 and CDR2 (germline): SGHNT, YENEEA. A sample-barcoded 5' primer and a J-beta primer mix were used in a second PCR of about 6 to 11 cycles. TCRdb re-called the 5' RACE reads with MiXCR, one entry per CDR3 protein. Here the sample spans about 680,000 distinct CDR3 sequences, about half being singletons.

The TCR was taken from a woman aged 55-70 years in good health. This rearrangement joins TRBV11-3 to TRBJ2-7; 7 positions match TRBD2. The specimen sequenced was blood. The CDR3 DNA sequence: TGTGCCAGCAGCTTAGGCAGGGAGGGTGACGAGCAGTACTTC. Amino acid sequence: CASSLGREGDEQYF.